The subject of this entry is one TCR beta chain. The data are from a study of T cell changes during pregnancy in multiple sclerosis. The CDR3 runs to 14 residues. Germline CDR1 is SGHRS and CDR2 is YFSETQ. V dropped 3 bases and J dropped 9; count of bases not matched to a gene: 6. This table comes from immunoSEQ multiplex PCR, and its TCRdb copy is limited to in-frame clones, with some not included. Here the sample spans about 51,000 clones, 93% being singletons. Specimen: peripheral blood, collected in the second trimester of pregnancy. The receptor comes from a female donor with multiple sclerosis, enrolled in a pregnancy study. V usage is TRBV5-1 and J usage is TRBJ2-1, with 10 bases matching TRBD2. Here the CDR3 DNA reads TGCGCCAGCAGCTCTGGGACTAGCGAGGGTGAGCAGTTCTTC. The encoded protein is CASSSGTSEGEQFF.